Each of the 23 T cell receptor beta chains below was sequenced from the same sample in a study of shared clonotypes between healthy human individuals. The table came from immunoSEQ multiplex PCR; TCRdb's copy has only in-frame clones and leaves some out. The sample gives roughly 700,000 clones, roughly 91% of which show up once; 34% is in the top ten. Sequencing was performed on memory CD8+ T cells from PBMCs. Subset given: CD45RO+ cells pooled with CCR7-negative TemRA cells. All receptors derive from a man aged 18 to 29 in good health. Some clones in this sample may be carry-over from other donors' samples.

The chain is built from TRBV27 and TRBJ1-2, with 9 bases matching TRBD1. J gave up 2 bases and V 5 bases, and 6 bases lay outside the gene matches. The germline gives CDR1 MNHEY, CDR2 SMNVEV (reference sequence). The CDR3 has 15 residues. The CDR3 sequence: CASSPGTGPNYGYTF. The CDR3 DNA reads as TGTGCCAGCAGTCCCGGGACAGGGCCAAACTATGGCTACACCTTC.

V is TRBV28 and J is TRBJ2-7; TRBD2 agrees at 7 bases. The CDR3 is 14 amino acids. The J segment lost 2 bases and the V segment lost 6 bases, leaving 7 bases of the junction unmatched. CDR1 is MDHEN, CDR2 SYDVKM, per germline. In DNA form, the CDR3 reads TGTGCCAGCAGCCGGGGAGGGTTCCCCTACGAGCAGTACTTC. This encodes CASSRGGFPYEQYF.

The chain recombines TRBV7-6 with TRBJ2-1; 9 bases fit TRBD2. This CDR3 spans 15 amino acids. Germline assignment: CDR1 SGHVS and CDR2 FNYEAQ. V trimming: 5 bases; J trimming: 9 bases; junction bases outside the gene matches: 11. This chain's CDR3 is CASSALSGSRSEQFF. In DNA, the CDR3 is TGTGCCAGCAGCGCGCTTAGCGGGAGTAGGAGTGAGCAGTTCTTC.

V is TRBV6-1 and J is TRBJ1-3; a weak D match, TRBD1 (6 bases). This CDR3 has 15 amino acids. Trimming stripped 5 bases from V and 4 bases from J, with 15 bases between. Germline CDR1 reads MNHNS; CDR2 reads SASEGT. The CDR3 DNA follows: TGTGCCAGCAGTACTGGACAGATACTAGGAAACACCATATATTTT. As protein: CASSTGQILGNTIYF.

The sample holds one count of this clone. The chain's CDR3 is CASSPPGQGASYEQYF. The CDR3 bases are TGTGCCAGCTCACCACCGGGACAGGGGGCTTCCTACGAGCAGTACTTC. This sequence joins TRBV18 and TRBJ2-7, with TRBD1 matching 12 bases. Germline V gives CDR1 KGHSH, CDR2 LQKENI. V lost 0 bases to trimming and J lost 1 base; unmatched junction nucleotides: 1. The CDR3 is made up of 16 amino acids.

The genes are TRBV5-4 and TRBJ1-1; no reliable D call. The CDR3 length is 14 residues. Per germline, CDR1 SGHNT and CDR2 YYREEE (reference sequence). V was pared by 2 bases and J by 8 bases, with 16 bases between. The CDR3 nucleotides read TGTGCCAGCAGCTTTCGGGTTGGGAACAACGAAGCTTTCTTT. It is translated as CASSFRVGNNEAFF.

The chain has TRBV27 and TRBJ2-5; tentatively, D is TRBD1 or TRBD2 (5 bases each). The ends were cut back, 3 bases at V and 2 bases at J, with 13 bases in the middle. CDR1 MNHEY and CDR2 SMNVEV come from the germline V gene (reference sequence). The CDR3 is 15 amino acids. The CDR3 coding sequence is TGTGCCAGCAGTTTTCTGGGGACGGGGCAAGAGACCCAGTACTTC. Translation gives CASSFLGTGQETQYF.

This chain joins TRBV28 and TRBJ2-5, with TRBD2 matching 9 bases. Germline loops: CDR1 MDHEN, CDR2 SYDVKM. V lost 6 bases, J lost 5 bases, and 10 bases stayed unmatched. CDR3 length: 15 amino acids. The CDR3 bases are TGTGCCAGCAGCATTCTGGCGGGAGGGCTTGAGACCCAGTACTTC. This sequence encodes CASSILAGGLETQYF.

V is TRBV4-1 and J is TRBJ2-5; TRBD1 matches at 11 bases. V lost 3 bases to trimming and J lost 5 bases; unmatched junction nucleotides: 5. Germline CDR1 reads MGHRA; CDR2 reads YSYEKL. The CDR3 runs 15 residues. This CDR3 is CASSQRTGGMETQYF. The CDR3 bases are TGCGCCAGCAGCCAGAGGACAGGGGGCATGGAGACCCAGTACTTC.

V and J are TRBV28 and TRBJ1-3; possible D gene TRBD1, 5 bases. CDR1 MDHEN and CDR2 SYDVKM come from the germline V gene. This CDR3 is built from 15 residues. Trimming shortened V by 3 bases and J by 1 base, and 10 bases separated the two germline ends. DNA of the CDR3: TGTGCCAGCAGTTTGAAGGGGTATTCTGGAAACACCATATATTTT. Protein: CASSLKGYSGNTIYF.

The table lists this clone with a count of one. This chain links TRBV11-1 with TRBJ2-3, with D perhaps given as TRBD1 or TRBD2 (5 bases each). V dropped 5 bases and J dropped 4 bases, with 10 bases sitting between them. Per germline, CDR1 SGHAT and CDR2 FQDESV (reference sequence). The CDR3 sequence is 13 residues long. DNA of the CDR3: TGTGCCAGCAGCCAGCTGGGGGCAGATACGCAGTATTTT. This gives the protein CASSQLGADTQYF.

The chain carries TRBV7-8 and TRBJ1-4; 7 bases fit TRBD1. This CDR3 is built from 18 residues. CDR1 and CDR2 from the germline V gene are SGHVS and FQNEAQ. The ends lost 5 bases at V and 6 bases at J; junction bases unmatched: 18. For the CDR3, the DNA is TGTGCCAGCAGCGTAGGATTAATCAGGGGGACCTCAGATGAAAAACTGTTTTTT. Amino acid sequence: CASSVGLIRGTSDEKLFF.

The chain is built from TRBV6-1 and TRBJ1-1, with D maybe TRBD1 (6 bases). V dropped 6 bases and J dropped 3 bases, with 14 bases sitting between them. Germline-derived CDR1 and CDR2 are MNHNS and SASEGT. This CDR3 comprises 14 residues. The CDR3 reads CASSSRGADTEAFF. For the CDR3, the DNA is TGTGCCAGCAGCTCCAGGGGCGCGGACACTGAAGCTTTCTTT.

The chain joins TRBV7-8 to TRBJ2-1; a possible D gene is TRBD2 (6 bases). Germline loops: CDR1 SGHVS, CDR2 FQNEAQ. The CDR3 is 16 residues long. V was trimmed by 4 bases and J by 3 bases, leaving 16 bases between them. CDR3: CASSSIAVGGYNEQFF. The CDR3 nucleotides are TGTGCCAGCAGCTCAATTGCGGTCGGGGGCTACAATGAGCAGTTCTTC.

V and J are TRBV7-9 and TRBJ2-1; 7 positions match TRBD2. This CDR3 spans 15 amino acids. Germline lookup yields CDR1 SEHNR and CDR2 FQNEAQ (reference sequence). V shed 3 bases, J shed 2 bases, and the junction held 4 bases outside the gene matches. CDR3 sequence (DNA): TGTGCCAGCAGCTTGGGGGACTACCCCTACAATGAGCAGTTCTTC. This translates into CASSLGDYPYNEQFF.

The chain employs TRBV6-6 and TRBJ2-3, with 7 bases that match TRBD1. Germline values: CDR1 MNHNY, CDR2 SVGAGI (reference sequence). The CDR3 sequence is 14 residues long. After removal of 6 bases from V and 5 bases from J, the junction contained 8 bases not matched to a gene. CDR3 loop: CASRPDRAGDTQYF. Written as DNA, the CDR3 is TGTGCCAGCAGACCCGACAGGGCGGGAGATACGCAGTATTTT.

The chain has TRBV27 and TRBJ2-1, with 9 bases identical to TRBD1. The germline V gene encodes CDR1 MNHEY and CDR2 SMNVEV (reference sequence). Germline trimming cut 4 bases from V and 6 bases from J; bases unmatched to any gene: 4. The CDR3 is 14 amino acids. For the CDR3, the DNA is TGTGCCAGCAGTTGGGGGACAGGGAGCAATGAGCAGTTCTTC. Encoded protein: CASSWGTGSNEQFF.

This CDR3 is CASSIRKQETQYF. In DNA form, the CDR3 reads TGTGCCAGCAGCATCAGGAAGCAAGAGACCCAGTACTTC. The V and J genes are TRBV5-4 and TRBJ2-5; D uncertain. The V gene lost 4 bases and the J gene lost 2 bases, with 9 bases spanning the gap. CDR1 and CDR2 (germline): SGHNT, YYREEE (reference sequence). This CDR3 comprises 13 residues. The variable domain in full, with the rest retrieved from reference TRBV5-4 and TRBJ2-5, is ETGVTQSPTHLIKTRGQQVTLRCSSQSGHNTVSWYQQALGQGPQFIFQYYREEENGRGNFPPRFSGLQFPNYSSELNVNALELDDSALYLCASSIRKQETQYFGPGTRLLVL.

The gene calls are TRBV21-1 and TRBJ2-7; TRBD1, the table's D call, was not compared with the DNA. TRBV21-1 is a documented pseudogene. This CDR3 spans 16 amino acids. For the CDR3, the DNA is TGTGCCAGCAGCGAAACTTGGCAGGGGGGTTCCTACGAGCAGTACTTC. This gives the protein CASSETWQGGSYEQYF.

The chain is built from TRBV19 and TRBJ2-7; D is possibly TRBD1 (6 bases). The CDR3 sequence is 14 residues long. Trimming cost V 3 bases and J 8 bases, with 17 bases left between them. Per germline, CDR1 LNHDA and CDR2 SQIVND (reference sequence). CDR3 loop: CASSIRQGPDQQYF. Here the CDR3 DNA reads TGTGCCAGTAGTATTCGGCAGGGGCCCGACCAGCAGTACTTC.

The J gene is TRBJ2-7, the V gene TRBV2; no clear D. Trimming stripped 2 bases from V and 4 bases from J, with 9 bases between. The CDR3 consists of 13 residues. The germline gives CDR1 SNHLY, CDR2 FYNNEI. CDR3 residues: CASSERQPYEQYF. The CDR3 DNA sequence: TGTGCCAGCAGTGAAAGGCAGCCTTACGAGCAGTACTTC.

This sequence joins TRBV10-2 and TRBJ2-7; 11 bases align to TRBD2. Trimming removed 2 bases from V and 0 bases from J; junction bases left unmatched: 0. The CDR3 has 15 residues. Germline V gene lookup returns CDR1 WSHSY and CDR2 SAAADI. For the CDR3, the DNA is TGCGCCAGCAGTGAGACTAGCGGGAGCTCCTACGAGCAGTACTTC. Amino acids: CASSETSGSSYEQYF.

This clone has just a few counts. The V gene is TRBV15, the J gene TRBJ2-1; the D gene is possibly TRBD1 (6 bases). V lost 0 bases and J lost 0, with 12 bases in between. CDR3 length: 17 amino acids. Germline V gene lookup returns CDR1 LNHNV and CDR2 YYDKDF (reference sequence). The CDR3 is CATSRDGDTISYNEQFF. The CDR3 DNA reads TGTGCCACCAGCAGAGATGGGGACACGATCTCCTACAATGAGCAGTTCTTC.